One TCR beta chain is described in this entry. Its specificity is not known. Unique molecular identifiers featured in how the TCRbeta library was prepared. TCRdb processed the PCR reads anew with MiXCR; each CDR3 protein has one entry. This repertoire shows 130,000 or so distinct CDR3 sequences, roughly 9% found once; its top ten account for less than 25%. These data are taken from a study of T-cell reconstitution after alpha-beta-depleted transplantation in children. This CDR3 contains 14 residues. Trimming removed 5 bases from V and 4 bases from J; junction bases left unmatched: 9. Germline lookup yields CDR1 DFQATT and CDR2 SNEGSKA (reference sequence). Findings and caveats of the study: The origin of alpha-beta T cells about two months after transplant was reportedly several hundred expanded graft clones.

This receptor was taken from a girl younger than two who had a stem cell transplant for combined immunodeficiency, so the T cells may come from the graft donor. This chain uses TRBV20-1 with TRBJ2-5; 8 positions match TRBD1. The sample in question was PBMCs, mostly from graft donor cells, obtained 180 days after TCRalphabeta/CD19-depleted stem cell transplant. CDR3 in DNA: TGCAGTGCTGCCAGGACAGGGACGGGAGAGACCCAGTACTTC. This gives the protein CSAARTGTGETQYF.